This T cell receptor (beta chain) stems from a study of cytomegalovirus exposure and HLA in healthy donors. Samples came from healthy bone marrow donors. V was clipped by 5 bases and J by 6 bases; unmatched bases: 5. The CDR3 has 13 residues. Germline V gene sequence: CDR1 SNHLY, CDR2 FYNNEI. Study-wide results and limits: Most sequenced TCRs were rare (though some public TCRs occurred in many donors).

Notes on this clone: Its antigen remains unidentified.

The PCR ran on 60 Vbeta and 13 Jbeta primers. Sequencing used immunoSEQ multiplex PCR; TCRdb keeps in-frame clones, though not all of them. The repertoire table contains 30,000 to 50,000 clones. This chain connects TRBV2 to TRBJ2-3; 7 positions match TRBD2. The sequenced sample was PBMCs. This sequence originates from a woman under 40 in good health and CMV-seropositive. CDR3 sequence reads: CASSPELADTQYF. The CDR3 DNA reads as TGTGCCAGCAGTCCGGAACTAGCGGATACGCAGTATTTT.